These 31 T cell receptor beta chains came from one sample sequenced in a study of shared clonotypes between healthy human individuals. The assay was immunoSEQ multiplex PCR, and TCRdb's table has in-frame clones only and misses some. The sample shows over a million clones, 65% to 75% of them seen only once. Sequenced sample: memory CD4+ T cells sorted from blood. Subset here: CD45RA-negative fraction. These receptor sequences come from a young man in good health.

The rearrangement links TRBV10-3 to TRBJ1-4, with TRBD1 matching 7 bases. J gave up 4 bases and V 6 bases, and 11 bases lay outside the gene matches. CDR1 is ENHRY, CDR2 SYGVKD, per germline. The CDR3 loop spans 16 amino acids. The CDR3 region has the DNA TGTGCCATCAGCGCGGGCCCTCGGGACAGTAATGAAAAACTGTTTTTT. This gives the protein CAISAGPRDSNEKLFF.

The gene calls are TRBV7-2 and TRBJ2-3; perhaps TRBD2 as D (5 bases). V dropped 2 bases and J dropped 6 bases, with 6 bases sitting between them. The germline V gene encodes CDR1 SGHTA and CDR2 FQGNSA. CDR3 length: 12 amino acids. Written as DNA, the CDR3 is TGTGCCAGCAGCTTACAGCGGGATACGCAGTATTTT. It encodes CASSLQRDTQYF.

This clone came up a few times. V is TRBV28 and J is TRBJ1-1; D perhaps matches TRBD1 (5 bases). This CDR3 region has 15 residues. V shed 6 bases and J shed 4 bases, with 18 bases lying between them. Germline-derived CDR1 and CDR2 are MDHEN and SYDVKM. CDR3 protein: CASSRGPLRGTEAFF. The CDR3 DNA sequence: TGTGCCAGCAGCCGCGGCCCCCTTAGGGGCACTGAAGCTTTCTTT.

With regard to this clone: A much larger clone lies one base from this, so it may be a read error. It is likely a read error, because the conserved phenylalanine at the end of the CDR3 is missing. This rearrangement joins TRBV11-3 to TRBJ2-7; possibly TRBD2 for D (5 bases). The CDR3 length is 13 residues. The V gene lost 6 bases and the J gene lost 6 bases, with 15 bases spanning the gap. Germline V CDR1 and CDR2: SGHNT, YENEEA. The chain's CDR3 is CASSLTTVGEQYL. The CDR3 DNA is TGTGCCAGCAGTCTGACTACTGTAGGCGAGCAGTACCTC.

Remarks on this clone: Distinct nucleotide sequences in the sample also encode this CDR3. The CDR3 DNA reads as TGCGCCAGCAGCTTGGCCGGGACAGTGAACACTGAAGCTTTCTTT. Translation gives CASSLAGTVNTEAFF. The chain employs TRBV5-1 and TRBJ1-1, with TRBD1 matching over 7 bases. The germline gives CDR1 SGHRS, CDR2 YFSETQ. The CDR3 totals 15 residues. Germline trimming cut 0 bases from V and 0 bases from J; bases unmatched to any gene: 2. The full variable domain, with the rest looked up from reference TRBV5-1 and TRBJ1-1, is KAGVTQTPRYLIKTRGQQVTLSCSPISGHRSVSWYQQTPGQGLQFLFEYFSETQRNKGNFPGRFSGRQFSNSRSEMNVSTLELGDSALYLCASSLAGTVNTEAFFGQGTRLTVV.

V is TRBV5-1 and J is TRBJ1-2; D is unresolved. The CDR3 loop spans 14 amino acids. From germline, CDR1 is SGHRS and CDR2 YFSETQ. The V end lost 6 bases, the J end lost 6 bases, and 18 bases lay between the germline ends. The CDR3 coding sequence is TGCGCCAGCACCCATGAAGGACGCCCCAATGGCTACACCTTC. As protein: CASTHEGRPNGYTF.

The chain combines TRBV21-1 with TRBJ1-3; whether TRBD1, the table's D call, matches the DNA was not checked. TRBV21-1 is termed a pseudogene. CDR3 length: 17 amino acids. DNA for the CDR3: TGTGCCAGCAGCAATCCGGGACAGGGGGGCTCTGGAAACACCATATATTTT. It yields the protein CASSNPGQGGSGNTIYF.

Of note for this clone: Given a much more abundant clone one base away, this may be a read error. Other DNA sequences in this sample translate to the same CDR3. This chain connects TRBV5-1 to TRBJ2-1; tentatively, D is TRBD2 (6 bases). Germline lookup yields CDR1 SGHRS and CDR2 YFSETQ. V dropped 2 bases and J dropped 7 bases, with 7 bases sitting between them. The CDR3 extends over 12 amino acids. In DNA, the CDR3 is TGCGCCAGCAGCTTAGGAGGGAATGAGCAGTTCTTC. Its translation: CASSLGGNEQFF.

The chain has TRBV7-9 and TRBJ1-6; possible D gene TRBD1, 5 bases. The CDR3 loop spans 15 amino acids. Germline loops: CDR1 SEHNR, CDR2 FQNEAQ (reference sequence). V lost 5 bases and J lost 7, with 15 bases in between. CDR3 sequence reads: CASSKKQGENSPLHF. DNA of the CDR3: TGTGCCAGCAGCAAGAAGCAGGGAGAGAATTCACCCCTCCACTTT.

This clone occurred once. V and J are TRBV29-1 and TRBJ1-1; 9 bases fit TRBD1. Germline trimming cut 5 bases from V and 4 bases from J; bases unmatched to any gene: 5. Germline lookup yields CDR1 SQVTM and CDR2 ANQGSEA. The CDR3 consists of 13 residues. CDR3 loop: CSVYRGPGTEAFF. CDR3 DNA sequence: TGCAGCGTTTACAGGGGGCCGGGCACTGAAGCTTTCTTT.

The rearrangement joins TRBV4-1 to TRBJ2-1, with 7 bases fitting TRBD1. Germline values: CDR1 MGHRA, CDR2 YSYEKL. V shed 2 bases, J shed 0 bases, and the junction held 10 bases outside the gene matches. This CDR3 is 18 amino acids long. CDR3 loop: CASSQLGTAASSYNEQFF. The CDR3 DNA reads as TGCGCCAGCAGCCAACTAGGGACAGCTGCTAGCTCCTACAATGAGCAGTTCTTC.

The chain recombines TRBV7-2 with TRBJ1-3, with D unresolved. The CDR3 runs 11 residues. The germline V gene has CDR1 SGHTA and CDR2 FQGNSA. Trimming removed 7 bases at V and 11 bases at J, with 12 bases between. The DNA of the CDR3 is TGTGCCAGCACCCGGGAATTCCCCATATATTTT. Residues: CASTREFPIYF.

This clone was seen just once. This rearrangement joins TRBV19 to TRBJ2-7, with D tentatively TRBD1 (6 bases). There are 14 residues in the CDR3. Germline values: CDR1 LNHDA, CDR2 SQIVND (reference sequence). Trimming took off 8 bases at V and 0 bases at J, with 14 bases between the two ends. CDR3 residues: CASSQGGSSYEQYF. DNA for the CDR3: TGTGCCAGTTCACAAGGGGGTAGCTCCTACGAGCAGTACTTC. Filled out from reference TRBV19 and TRBJ2-7, the complete variable domain reads DGGITQSPKYLFRKEGQNVTLSCEQNLNHDAMYWYRQDPGQGLRLIYYSQIVNDFQKGDIAEGYSVSREKKESFPLTVTSAQKNPTAFYLCASSQGGSSYEQYFGPGTRLTVT.

Concerning this clone itself: Other DNA sequences in this sample translate to the same CDR3. The genes are TRBV18 and TRBJ2-5, with TRBD1 matching over 7 bases. Germline V gene data show CDR1 as KGHSH and CDR2 as LQKENI. V lost 6 bases to trimming and J lost 2 bases; unmatched junction nucleotides: 3. This CDR3 region has 13 residues. Here the CDR3 DNA reads TGTGCCAGCTCCAGGGGACAGCAAGAGACCCAGTACTTC. Amino acids: CASSRGQQETQYF.

This clone has more than one count but fewer than ten. Other DNA sequences in the same sample also yield this CDR3. This sequence joins TRBV28 and TRBJ1-1; possibly TRBD1 for D (6 bases). The CDR3 covers 15 residues. The germline V and J ends were trimmed by 5 bases and 4 bases, with 17 bases remaining between them. Germline V lookup: CDR1 MDHEN, CDR2 SYDVKM. The DNA for the CDR3 is TGTGCCAGCAGTCCACCGTCAGGGGAAGTCACTGAAGCTTTCTTT. Residues: CASSPPSGEVTEAFF.

This clone occurred once. The chain has TRBV12-2 and TRBJ1-4; the D call in the table, TRBD1, was not verified against the DNA. TRBV12-2 is a listed pseudogene. The CDR3 has 20 residues. The CDR3 spells CASRLGLWEVGGQGIGKLFF. Written as DNA, the CDR3 is TGTGCAAGTCGCTTAGGCCTCTGGGAAGTTGGCGGACAGGGGATTGGAAAACTGTTTTTT.

V is TRBV11-3 and J is TRBJ2-2, with D possibly matching TRBD1 (6 bases). Germline CDR1 SGHNT, CDR2 YENEEA. Trimming took off 5 bases at V and 4 bases at J, with 17 bases between the two ends. The CDR3 loop spans 16 amino acids. The CDR3, as DNA: TGTGCCAGCAGCCACTATACAGGGACGGGCACCGGGGAGCTGTTTTTT. This translates into CASSHYTGTGTGELFF.

The CDR3 spells CAWRTPGPKEKLFF. CDR3 coding DNA: TGTGCCTGGAGGACTCCGGGCCCCAAGGAAAAACTGTTTTTT. The chain recombines TRBV30 with TRBJ1-4; D gene ambiguous. This CDR3 spans 14 amino acids. In germline, CDR1 is GTSNPN, CDR2 SVGIG (reference sequence). Trimming shortened V by 3 bases and J by 8 bases, and 16 bases separated the two germline ends.

The gene calls are TRBV19 and TRBJ1-5; D ambiguous. This CDR3 is built from 15 residues. Germline CDR1 and CDR2: LNHDA and SQIVND (reference sequence). The ends were cut back, 5 bases at V and 2 bases at J, with 13 bases in the middle. The CDR3 nucleotides are TGTGCCAGTAGTCTGGCGTCCGGGGGCAATCAGCCCCAGCATTTT. It translates to CASSLASGGNQPQHF.

A word on this clone: The sample holds other DNA sequences that translate to the same CDR3. The chain employs TRBV7-2 and TRBJ2-7; TRBD1 matches at 7 bases. The CDR3 consists of 15 residues. V shed 0 bases and J 2 bases; nucleotides not matched to a gene: 4. Germline V gives CDR1 SGHTA, CDR2 FQGNSA. CDR3 sequence (DNA): TGTGCCAGCAGCTTAGCAGGGACAGAGGCCTACGAGCAGTACTTC. Protein: CASSLAGTEAYEQYF.

The CDR3: CASSERRAGANVLTF. In DNA form, the CDR3 reads TGTGCCAGCAGTGAACGGAGGGCTGGGGCCAACGTCCTGACTTTC. The chain has TRBV2 and TRBJ2-6; D perhaps matches TRBD2 (6 bases). CDR1 SNHLY and CDR2 FYNNEI come from the germline V gene. This CDR3 is built from 15 residues. The V end lost 2 bases, the J end lost 2 bases, and 7 bases lay between the germline ends.

This chain links TRBV10-3 with TRBJ2-7; D perhaps matches TRBD2 (5 bases). V was cut by 3 bases and J by 5 bases, with 11 bases left in between. CDR3 length: 13 amino acids. CDR1 is ENHRY, CDR2 SYGVKD, per germline. CDR3 loop: CAISDGLGDEQYF. The CDR3 region has the DNA TGTGCCATCAGTGACGGACTCGGAGACGAGCAGTACTTC.

This clone was picked up a small number of times. The chain combines TRBV30 with TRBJ2-1; 7 bases fit TRBD2. With 6 bases clipped from V and 5 bases from J, the junction kept 7 bases outside the gene matches. CDR1 and CDR2 (germline): GTSNPN, SVGIG (reference sequence). There are 13 residues in the CDR3. DNA of the CDR3: TGTGCCTGCCTACTAGCGTTTAACAATGAGCAGTTCTTC. Its translation is CACLLAFNNEQFF.

The rearrangement joins TRBV28 to TRBJ1-3, with a weak D call TRBD1 (6 bases). V lost 6 bases, J lost 4 bases, and 16 bases lay in between. The CDR3 runs to 15 residues. Germline V gives CDR1 MDHEN, CDR2 SYDVKM. The CDR3 DNA follows: TGTGCCAGCAGAGAACAGGGAACGGGAGGAAACACCATATATTTT. Translating it yields CASREQGTGGNTIYF.

This sequence joins TRBV6-1 and TRBJ2-1, with 7 positions matching TRBD2. The V segment lost 3 bases and the J segment 10 bases; nucleotides outside the gene matches: 6. Germline CDR1 and CDR2: MNHNS and SASEGT. The CDR3 is 13 amino acids. CDR3 region: CASSDGAGFEQFF. For the CDR3, the DNA is TGTGCCAGCAGTGACGGAGCGGGGTTCGAGCAGTTCTTC.

The J gene is TRBJ1-1, the V gene TRBV25-1, with D tentatively TRBD1 (5 bases). The CDR3 has 15 amino acids. The V gene's germline CDR1 is MGHDK and CDR2 SYGVNS. V was shortened by 1 base and J by 6 bases, with 15 bases between the two germline ends. Here the CDR3 reads CASSEWALGVPEAFF. The CDR3 bases are TGTGCCAGCAGTGAATGGGCCCTGGGGGTACCTGAAGCTTTCTTT.

This clone was counted once. The chain is built from TRBV4-1 and TRBJ2-7, with D perhaps TRBD1 (7 bases). In germline, CDR1 is MGHRA, CDR2 YSYEKL. CDR3 length: 16 amino acids. The V end lost 0 bases, the J end lost 4 bases, and 16 bases lay between the germline ends. Written as DNA, the CDR3 is TGCGCCAGCAGCCAAGAGGAGGGGACAGCCTCTTACGAGCAGTACTTC. This translates into CASSQEEGTASYEQYF.

This chain uses TRBV5-1 with TRBJ1-2, with TRBD1 matching 7 bases. J gave up 8 bases and V 2 bases, and 6 bases lay outside the gene matches. CDR1 SGHRS and CDR2 YFSETQ come from the germline V gene. This CDR3 contains 13 residues. The CDR3 bases are TGCGCCAGCAGCTTTGGAGGGGGCTGGGGCTACACCTTC. It codes for CASSFGGGWGYTF.

This chain uses TRBV30 with TRBJ2-2; 13 bases align to TRBD2. Germline V CDR1 and CDR2: GTSNPN, SVGIG (reference sequence). Trimming at V came to 4 bases and at J to 4 bases, leaving 9 bases not matched to a gene. The CDR3 consists of 17 residues. The CDR3 loop reads CAWKPWTSGSLTGELFF. The CDR3 nucleotides are TGTGCCTGGAAGCCCTGGACTAGCGGGAGTCTCACCGGGGAGCTGTTTTTT.

CDR3: CAISESETGELFF. The CDR3 nucleotides read TGTGCCATCAGTGAGTCGGAGACCGGGGAGCTGTTTTTT. This chain joins TRBV10-3 and TRBJ2-2; D ambiguous. This CDR3 is 13 amino acids long. CDR1 ENHRY and CDR2 SYGVKD come from the germline V gene. V was cut by 0 bases and J by 5 bases, with 4 bases left in between.

The V and J genes are TRBV19 and TRBJ2-7, with 10 bases fitting TRBD1. Germline loops: CDR1 LNHDA, CDR2 SQIVND (reference sequence). CDR3 length equals 15 residues. V was clipped by 5 bases and J by 2 bases; unmatched bases: 6. CDR3 in DNA: TGTGCCAGTAGTTTGGGGACAGGGGCGACCTACGAGCAGTACTTC. Protein: CASSLGTGATYEQYF.